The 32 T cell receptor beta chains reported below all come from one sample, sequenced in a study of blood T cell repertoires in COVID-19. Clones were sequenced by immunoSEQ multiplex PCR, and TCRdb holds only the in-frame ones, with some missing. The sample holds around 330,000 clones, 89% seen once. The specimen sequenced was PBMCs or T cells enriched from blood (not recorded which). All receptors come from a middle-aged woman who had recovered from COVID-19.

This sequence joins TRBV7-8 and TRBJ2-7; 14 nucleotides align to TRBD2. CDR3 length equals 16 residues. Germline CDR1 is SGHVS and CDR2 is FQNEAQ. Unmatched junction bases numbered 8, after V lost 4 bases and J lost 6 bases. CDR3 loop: CASSYGLAGGQGEQYF. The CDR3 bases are TGTGCCAGCAGCTACGGACTAGCGGGAGGTCAAGGCGAGCAGTACTTC.

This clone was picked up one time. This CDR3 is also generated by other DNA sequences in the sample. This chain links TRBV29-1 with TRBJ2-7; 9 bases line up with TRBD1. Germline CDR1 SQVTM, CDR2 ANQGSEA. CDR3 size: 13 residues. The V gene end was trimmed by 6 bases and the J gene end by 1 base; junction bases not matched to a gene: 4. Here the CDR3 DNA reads TGCAGCGTACCGGGACAGGGATCCTACGAGCAGTACTTC. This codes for CSVPGQGSYEQYF.

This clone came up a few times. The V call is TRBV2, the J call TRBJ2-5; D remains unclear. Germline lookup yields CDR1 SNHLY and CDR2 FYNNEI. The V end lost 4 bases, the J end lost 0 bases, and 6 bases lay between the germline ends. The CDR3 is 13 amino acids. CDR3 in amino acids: CASSVGYQETQYF. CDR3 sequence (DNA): TGTGCCAGCAGTGTCGGGTACCAAGAGACCCAGTACTTC.

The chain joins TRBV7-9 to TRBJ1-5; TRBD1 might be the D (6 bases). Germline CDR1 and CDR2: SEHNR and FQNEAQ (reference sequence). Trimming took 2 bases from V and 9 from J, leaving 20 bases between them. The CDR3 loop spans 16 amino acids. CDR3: CASSLRQGSLAGPQHF. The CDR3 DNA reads TGTGCCAGCAGCTTAAGGCAGGGGTCACTCGCAGGGCCCCAGCATTTT.

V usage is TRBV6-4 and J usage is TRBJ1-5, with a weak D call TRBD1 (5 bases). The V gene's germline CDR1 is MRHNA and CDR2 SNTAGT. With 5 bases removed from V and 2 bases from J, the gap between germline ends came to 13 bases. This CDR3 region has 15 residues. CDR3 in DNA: TGTGCCAGCAGTCCTCAGGGAGGGGGCAATCAGCCCCAGCATTTT. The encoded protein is CASSPQGGGNQPQHF.

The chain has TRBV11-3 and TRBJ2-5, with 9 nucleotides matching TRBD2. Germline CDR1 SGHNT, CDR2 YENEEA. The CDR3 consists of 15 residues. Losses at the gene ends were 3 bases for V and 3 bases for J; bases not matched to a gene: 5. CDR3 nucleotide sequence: TGTGCCAGCAGCTTTAGCGGGAGATTAGAAGAGACCCAGTACTTC. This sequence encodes CASSFSGRLEETQYF.

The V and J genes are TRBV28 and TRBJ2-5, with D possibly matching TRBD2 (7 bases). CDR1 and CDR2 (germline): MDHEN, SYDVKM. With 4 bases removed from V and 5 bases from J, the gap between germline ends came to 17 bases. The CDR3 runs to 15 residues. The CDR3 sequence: CASSSPVGGPETQYF. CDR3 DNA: TGTGCCAGCAGTTCCCCCGTCGGGGGGCCGGAGACCCAGTACTTC.

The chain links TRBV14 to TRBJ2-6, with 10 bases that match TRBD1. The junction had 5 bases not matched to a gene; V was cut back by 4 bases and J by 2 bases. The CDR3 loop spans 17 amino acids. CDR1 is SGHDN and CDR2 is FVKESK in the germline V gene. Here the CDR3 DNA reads TGTGCCAGCAGCCGCGGGACAGGGGTCCCTGGGGCCAACGTCCTGACTTTC. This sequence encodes CASSRGTGVPGANVLTF.

The CDR3 sequence is CASSIDLWGQGKEKLFF. CDR3 nucleotide sequence: TGTGCCAGTAGTATAGATCTATGGGGACAGGGGAAGGAAAAACTGTTTTTT. The gene calls are TRBV19 and TRBJ1-4; 10 nucleotides line up with TRBD1. The CDR3 runs to 17 residues. From germline, CDR1 is LNHDA and CDR2 SQIVND (reference sequence). V lost 0 bases, J lost 8 bases, and 9 bases stayed unmatched.

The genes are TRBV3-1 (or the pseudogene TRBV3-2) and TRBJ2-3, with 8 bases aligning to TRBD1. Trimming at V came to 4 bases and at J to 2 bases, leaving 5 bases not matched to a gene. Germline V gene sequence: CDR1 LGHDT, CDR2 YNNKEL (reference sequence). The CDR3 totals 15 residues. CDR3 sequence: CASSRRDRTTDTQYF. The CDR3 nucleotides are TGTGCCAGCAGCCGACGGGACAGGACCACAGATACGCAGTATTTT.

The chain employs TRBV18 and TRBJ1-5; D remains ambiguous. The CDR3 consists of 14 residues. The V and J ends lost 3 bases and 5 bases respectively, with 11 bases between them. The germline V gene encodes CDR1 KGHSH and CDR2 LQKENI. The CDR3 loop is CASSPEARDQPQHF. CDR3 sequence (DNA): TGTGCCAGCTCACCTGAGGCGAGGGATCAGCCCCAGCATTTT.

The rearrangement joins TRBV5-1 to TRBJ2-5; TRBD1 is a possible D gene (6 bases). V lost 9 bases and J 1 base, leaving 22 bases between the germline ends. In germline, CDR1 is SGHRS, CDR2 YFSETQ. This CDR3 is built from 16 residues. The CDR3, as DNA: TGCGCCACGCCGGGACAACCCCCGAAGGGCCAAGAGACCCAGTACTTC. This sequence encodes CATPGQPPKGQETQYF.

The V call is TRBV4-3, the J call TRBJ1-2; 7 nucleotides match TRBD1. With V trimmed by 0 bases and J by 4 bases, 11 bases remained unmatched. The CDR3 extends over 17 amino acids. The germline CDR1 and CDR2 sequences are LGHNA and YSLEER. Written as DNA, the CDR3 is TGCGCCAGCAGCCAAGATCTAAGTCCAGGGGGGACCTATGGCTACACCTTC. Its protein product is CASSQDLSPGGTYGYTF.

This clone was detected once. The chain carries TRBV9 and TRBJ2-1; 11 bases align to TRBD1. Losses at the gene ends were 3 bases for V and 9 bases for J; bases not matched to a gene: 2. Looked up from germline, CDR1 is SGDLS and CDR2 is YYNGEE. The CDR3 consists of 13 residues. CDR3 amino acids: CASSDGTGGEQFF. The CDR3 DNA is TGTGCCAGCAGCGATGGGACAGGGGGTGAGCAGTTCTTC.

The CDR3 DNA follows: TGTGCCAGCAGCCCAGGGGGAACCGTCGGAGAGACCCAGTACTTC. It translates to CASSPGGTVGETQYF. The chain combines TRBV28 with TRBJ2-5; 7 nucleotides match TRBD1. CDR3 length: 15 amino acids. After removal of 6 bases from V and 4 bases from J, the junction contained 11 bases not matched to a gene. Germline CDR1 reads MDHEN; CDR2 reads SYDVKM.

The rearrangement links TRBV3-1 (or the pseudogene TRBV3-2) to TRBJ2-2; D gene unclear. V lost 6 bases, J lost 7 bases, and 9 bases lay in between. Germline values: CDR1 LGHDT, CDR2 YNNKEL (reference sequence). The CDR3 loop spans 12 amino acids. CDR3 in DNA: TGTGCCAGCAGTCTCCCCGGCGGGGAGCTGTTTTTT. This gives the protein CASSLPGGELFF.

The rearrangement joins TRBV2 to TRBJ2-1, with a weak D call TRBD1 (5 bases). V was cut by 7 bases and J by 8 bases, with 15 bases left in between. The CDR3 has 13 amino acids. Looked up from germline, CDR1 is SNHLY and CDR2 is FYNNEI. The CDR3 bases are TGTGCCAGCACCCAGGGTTTAATGGATGAGCAGTTCTTC. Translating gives CASTQGLMDEQFF. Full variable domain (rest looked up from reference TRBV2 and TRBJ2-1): EPEVTQTPSHQVTQMGQEVILRCVPISNHLYFYWYRQILGQKVEFLVSFYNNEISEKSEIFDDQFSVERPDGSNFTLKIRSTKLEDSAMYFCASTQGLMDEQFFGPGTRLTVL.

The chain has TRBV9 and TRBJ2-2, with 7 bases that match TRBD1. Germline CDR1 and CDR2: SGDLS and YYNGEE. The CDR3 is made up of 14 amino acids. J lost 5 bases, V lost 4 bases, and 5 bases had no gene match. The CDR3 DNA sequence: TGTGCCAGCAGCTCGAGGGGGCGGACCGGGGAGCTGTTTTTT. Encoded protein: CASSSRGRTGELFF.

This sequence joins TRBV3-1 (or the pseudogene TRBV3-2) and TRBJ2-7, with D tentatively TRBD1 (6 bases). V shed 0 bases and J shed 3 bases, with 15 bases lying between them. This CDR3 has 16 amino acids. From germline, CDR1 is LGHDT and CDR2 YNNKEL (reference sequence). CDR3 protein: CASSQEVWARGYEQYF. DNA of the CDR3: TGTGCCAGCAGCCAAGAAGTCTGGGCCAGGGGCTACGAGCAGTACTTC.

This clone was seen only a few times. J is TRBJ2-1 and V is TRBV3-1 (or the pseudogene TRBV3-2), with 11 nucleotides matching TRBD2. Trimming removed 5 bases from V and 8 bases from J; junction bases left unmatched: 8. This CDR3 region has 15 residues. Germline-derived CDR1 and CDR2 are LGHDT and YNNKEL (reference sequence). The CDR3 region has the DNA TGTGCCAGCAGCTATGGGACTAGCGGTTGGGATGAGCAGTTCTTC. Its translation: CASSYGTSGWDEQFF.

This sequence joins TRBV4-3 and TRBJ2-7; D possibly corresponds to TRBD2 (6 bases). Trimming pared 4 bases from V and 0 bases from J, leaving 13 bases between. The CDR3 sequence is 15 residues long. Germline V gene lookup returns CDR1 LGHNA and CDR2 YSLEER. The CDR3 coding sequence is TGCGCCAGCAGCCCCCGGGTCGGGAGCTCCTACGAGCAGTACTTC. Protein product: CASSPRVGSSYEQYF.

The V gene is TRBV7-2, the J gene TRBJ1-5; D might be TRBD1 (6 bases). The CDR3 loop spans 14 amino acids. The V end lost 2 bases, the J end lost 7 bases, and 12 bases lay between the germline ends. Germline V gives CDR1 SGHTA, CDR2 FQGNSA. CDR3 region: CASSLNRVEQPQHF. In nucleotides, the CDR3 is TGTGCCAGCAGCTTAAACAGGGTGGAACAGCCCCAGCATTTT.

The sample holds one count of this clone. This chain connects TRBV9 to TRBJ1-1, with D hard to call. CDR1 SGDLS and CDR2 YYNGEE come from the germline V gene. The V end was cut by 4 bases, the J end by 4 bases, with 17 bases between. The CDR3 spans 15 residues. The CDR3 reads CASSPLEEGGTEAFF. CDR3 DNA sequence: TGTGCCAGCAGCCCTCTTGAGGAGGGCGGCACTGAAGCTTTCTTT.

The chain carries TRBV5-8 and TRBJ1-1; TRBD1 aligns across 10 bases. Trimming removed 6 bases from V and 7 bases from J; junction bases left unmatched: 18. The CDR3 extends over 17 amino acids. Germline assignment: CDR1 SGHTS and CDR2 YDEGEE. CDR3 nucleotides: TGTGCCAGCACCCAAGGGGACAGGGGTATTCTTCATGTTGAAGCTTTCTTT. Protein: CASTQGDRGILHVEAFF.

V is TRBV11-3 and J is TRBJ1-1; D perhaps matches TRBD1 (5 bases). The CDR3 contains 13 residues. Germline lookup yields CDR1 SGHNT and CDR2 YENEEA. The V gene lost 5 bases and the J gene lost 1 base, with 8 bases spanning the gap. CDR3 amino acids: CASSQGENTEAFF. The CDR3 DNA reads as TGTGCCAGCAGCCAAGGGGAGAACACTGAAGCTTTCTTT.

CDR3 loop: CASSFISDRGQETQYF. In nucleotides, the CDR3 is TGTGCCAGCAGCTTTATATCGGACAGGGGACAAGAGACCCAGTACTTC. This chain connects TRBV7-9 to TRBJ2-5; 9 bases align to TRBD1. Trimming removed 3 bases from V and 2 bases from J; junction bases left unmatched: 7. The CDR3 sequence is 16 residues long. From germline, CDR1 is SEHNR and CDR2 FQNEAQ (reference sequence).

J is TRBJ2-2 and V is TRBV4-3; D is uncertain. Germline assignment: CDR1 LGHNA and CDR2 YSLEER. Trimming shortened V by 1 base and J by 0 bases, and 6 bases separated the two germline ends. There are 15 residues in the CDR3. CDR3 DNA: TGCGCCAGCAGCCAAGGGCTCTCGAACACCGGGGAGCTGTTTTTT. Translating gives CASSQGLSNTGELFF.

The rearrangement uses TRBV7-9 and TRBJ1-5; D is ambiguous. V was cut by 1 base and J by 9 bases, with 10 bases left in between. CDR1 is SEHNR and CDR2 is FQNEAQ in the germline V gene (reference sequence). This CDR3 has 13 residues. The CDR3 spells CASSLGSVAPQHF. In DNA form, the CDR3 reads TGTGCCAGCAGCTTAGGTTCAGTTGCGCCCCAGCATTTT. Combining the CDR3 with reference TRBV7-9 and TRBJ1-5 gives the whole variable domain DTGVSQNPRHKITKRGQNVTFRCDPISEHNRLYWYRQTLGQGPEFLTYFQNEAQLEKSRLLSDRFSAERPKGSFSTLEIQRTEQGDSAMYLCASSLGSVAPQHFGDGTRLSIL.

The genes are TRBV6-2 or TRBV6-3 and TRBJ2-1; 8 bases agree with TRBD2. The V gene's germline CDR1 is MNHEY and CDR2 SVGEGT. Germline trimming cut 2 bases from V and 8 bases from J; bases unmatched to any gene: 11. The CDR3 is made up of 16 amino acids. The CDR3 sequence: CASSYPQAGAGDEQFF. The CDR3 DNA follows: TGTGCCAGCAGTTACCCTCAAGCGGGAGCGGGGGATGAGCAGTTCTTC.

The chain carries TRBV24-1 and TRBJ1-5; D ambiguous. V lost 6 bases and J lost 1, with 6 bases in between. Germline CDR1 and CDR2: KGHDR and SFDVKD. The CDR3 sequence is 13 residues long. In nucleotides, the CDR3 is TGTGCCACCAGTAGCCTCAGCAATCAGCCCCAGCATTTT. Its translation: CATSSLSNQPQHF.

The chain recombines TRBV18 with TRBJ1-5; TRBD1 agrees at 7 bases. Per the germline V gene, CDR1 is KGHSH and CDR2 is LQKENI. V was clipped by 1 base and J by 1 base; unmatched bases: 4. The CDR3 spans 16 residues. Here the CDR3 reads CASSPQGAGSNQPQHF. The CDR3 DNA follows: TGTGCCAGCTCACCACAGGGGGCTGGAAGCAATCAGCCCCAGCATTTT. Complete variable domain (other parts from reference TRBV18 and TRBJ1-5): NAGVMQNPRHLVRRRGQEARLRCSPMKGHSHVYWYRQLPEEGLKFMVYLQKENIIDESGMPKERFSAEFPKEGPSILRIQQVVRGDSAAYFCASSPQGAGSNQPQHFGDGTRLSIL.

CDR3 coding DNA: TGTGCCAGCAGCTCTAGCCACGGGACTCCAACTTTCAATGAGCAGTTCTTC. It encodes CASSSSHGTPTFNEQFF. The chain employs TRBV11-3 and TRBJ2-1; D is perhaps TRBD2 (6 bases). Per germline, CDR1 SGHNT and CDR2 YENEEA. Trimming removed 4 bases at V and 6 bases at J, with 22 bases between. The CDR3 extends over 17 amino acids.